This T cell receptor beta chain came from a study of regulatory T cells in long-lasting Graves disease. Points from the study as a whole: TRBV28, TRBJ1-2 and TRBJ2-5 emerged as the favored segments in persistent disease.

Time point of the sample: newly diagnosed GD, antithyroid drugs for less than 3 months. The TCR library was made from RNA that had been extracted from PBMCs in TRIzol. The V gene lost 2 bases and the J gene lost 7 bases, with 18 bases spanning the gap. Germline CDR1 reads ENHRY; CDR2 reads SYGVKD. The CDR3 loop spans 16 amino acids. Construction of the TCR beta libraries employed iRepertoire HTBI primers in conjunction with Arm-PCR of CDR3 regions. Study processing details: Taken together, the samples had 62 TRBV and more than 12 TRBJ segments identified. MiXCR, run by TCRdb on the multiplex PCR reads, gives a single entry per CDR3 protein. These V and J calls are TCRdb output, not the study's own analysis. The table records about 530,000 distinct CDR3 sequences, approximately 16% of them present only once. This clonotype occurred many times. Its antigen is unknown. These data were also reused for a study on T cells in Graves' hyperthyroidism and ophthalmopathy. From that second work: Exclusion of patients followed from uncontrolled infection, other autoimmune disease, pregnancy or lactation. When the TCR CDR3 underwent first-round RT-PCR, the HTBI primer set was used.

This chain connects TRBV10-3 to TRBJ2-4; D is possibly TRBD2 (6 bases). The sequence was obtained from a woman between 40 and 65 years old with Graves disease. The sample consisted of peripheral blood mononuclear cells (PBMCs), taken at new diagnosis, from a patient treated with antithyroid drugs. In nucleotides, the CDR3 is TGTGCCATCAGTGAGCCGGAAGGGAGGACCTCCAACATTCAGTACTTC. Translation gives CAISEPEGRTSNIQYF.